Below, 11 T cell receptor beta chains from the same sample are listed, as sequenced in a study of T-cell memory formation after mild COVID-19. A single record per CDR3 protein comes from TCRdb applying MiXCR to the 5' RACE reads. The profile shows 540,000 or so distinct CDR3 sequences, over 20% of them singletons. The sequenced sample consisted of PBMCs or a T cell subset sorted from them (not recorded which). The source of these receptors is an adult woman who had mild COVID-19 (a few samples of this study predate the infection). Cell type and time point are not known.

This chain links TRBV20-1 with TRBJ2-1, with D possibly TRBD2 on 5 matching bases. This CDR3 has 15 amino acids. Trimming pared 4 bases from V and 5 bases from J, leaving 18 bases between. CDR1 DFQATT and CDR2 SNEGSKA come from the germline V gene (reference sequence). The CDR3 region has the DNA TGCAGTGCTAATCTCTTAGGTCGGGAAGACAATGAGCAGTTCTTC. This codes for CSANLLGREDNEQFF.

The chain combines TRBV25-1 with TRBJ2-5; D is perhaps TRBD2 (5 bases). The germline V and J ends were trimmed by 7 bases and 5 bases, with 20 bases remaining between them. Germline loops: CDR1 MGHDK, CDR2 SYGVNS. This CDR3 is built from 15 residues. This CDR3 reads CASNVAGGVTETQYF. CDR3 DNA: TGTGCCAGCAACGTAGCCGGAGGCGTAACGGAGACCCAGTACTTC.

The rearrangement links TRBV4-1 to TRBJ1-2, with TRBD1 as a possible D gene (5 bases). This CDR3 contains 16 residues. V dropped 1 base and J dropped 3 bases, with 15 bases sitting between them. The germline CDR1 and CDR2 sequences are MGHRA and YSYEKL. The CDR3 bases are TGCGCCAGCAGCCAAGGGGCCGGGAGAGGGGACTATGGCTACACCTTC. Residues: CASSQGAGRGDYGYTF.

This clonotype was seen at least ten times. CDR3 region: CASSGRAPLSSTDTQYF. In DNA form, the CDR3 reads TGTGCCAGCAGCGGCCGGGCTCCGCTTTCTAGCACAGATACGCAGTATTTT. The chain links TRBV7-9 to TRBJ2-3; D not resolved. The CDR3 length is 17 residues. Trimming removed 5 bases from V and 0 bases from J, with 18 bases in between. Germline CDR1 is SEHNR and CDR2 is FQNEAQ (reference sequence). The complete variable domain, with remaining parts taken from reference TRBV7-9 and TRBJ2-3, reads DTGVSQNPRHKITKRGQNVTFRCDPISEHNRLYWYRQTLGQGPEFLTYFQNEAQLEKSRLLSDRFSAERPKGSFSTLEIQRTEQGDSAMYLCASSGRAPLSSTDTQYFGPGTRLTVL.

The rearrangement uses TRBV5-4 and TRBJ1-5, with a weak D call TRBD1 (5 bases). Germline assignment: CDR1 SGHNT and CDR2 YYREEE (reference sequence). The CDR3 sequence is 14 residues long. Between the trimmed V and J ends, which lost 4 bases and 3 bases, there was a span of 11 bases. The CDR3 sequence is CASSIQGVNQPQHF. CDR3 nucleotides: TGTGCCAGCAGCATTCAGGGAGTCAATCAGCCCCAGCATTTT.

In DNA form, the CDR3 reads TGTGCCAGCACCATCGTACTAGGAGATACGCAGTATTTT. It encodes CASTIVLGDTQYF. The V call is TRBV6-5, the J call TRBJ2-3, with a possible D match to TRBD2 (5 bases). Trimming shortened V by 7 bases and J by 5 bases, and 13 bases separated the two germline ends. The CDR3 totals 13 residues. Germline V CDR1 and CDR2: MNHEY, SVGAGI.

The rearrangement uses TRBV11-2 and TRBJ1-2; no clear D. The CDR3 has 12 amino acids. The V end lost 2 bases, the J end lost 7 bases, and 8 bases lay between the germline ends. Germline V lookup: CDR1 SGHAT, CDR2 FQNNGV. The DNA of the CDR3 is TGTGCCAGCAGCTTATCCGGGGTTGGCTACACCTTC. Encoded protein: CASSLSGVGYTF.

The CDR3 sequence is CASSPRGAGDEQYF. CDR3 sequence (DNA): TGTGCCAGCAGCCCGCGGGGGGCAGGGGACGAGCAGTACTTC. The chain recombines TRBV4-2 with TRBJ2-7, with 8 bases fitting TRBD2. J gave up 5 bases and V 4 bases, and 7 bases lay outside the gene matches. CDR3 size: 14 residues. Germline assignment: CDR1 LGHNA and CDR2 YNFKEQ.

This clonotype was recorded only once. This chain uses TRBV3-1 with TRBJ1-1, with unresolved D. This CDR3 contains 14 residues. Looked up from germline, CDR1 is LGHDT and CDR2 is YNNKEL (reference sequence). Trimming pared 3 bases from V and 1 base from J, leaving 9 bases between. CDR3 sequence (DNA): TGTGCCAGCAGCCAGATGGGCGAGAACACTGAAGCTTTCTTT. Protein sequence: CASSQMGENTEAFF. Full variable domain (outside the CDR3, taken from reference TRBV3-1 and TRBJ1-1): DTAVSQTPKYLVTQMGNDKSIKCEQNLGHDTMYWYKQDSKKFLKIMFSYNNKELIINETVPNRFSPKSPDKAHLNLHINSLELGDSAVYFCASSQMGENTEAFFGQGTRLTVV.

This clonotype was picked up a small number of times. J is TRBJ1-1 and V is TRBV27; D gene uncertain. Germline V gene sequence: CDR1 MNHEY, CDR2 SMNVEV (reference sequence). The CDR3 has 15 amino acids. The V end was cut by 4 bases, the J end by 5 bases, with 17 bases between. The CDR3 here is CASSSLLDAGTEAFF. The CDR3 coding sequence is TGTGCCAGCAGTTCCCTTTTAGACGCAGGAACTGAAGCTTTCTTT.

The sample holds a few counts of this clonotype. CDR3 amino acids: CASSVGSAENTGELFF. DNA for the CDR3: TGTGCCAGCAGCGTAGGATCAGCGGAAAACACCGGGGAGCTGTTTTTT. This sequence joins TRBV9 and TRBJ2-2; perhaps TRBD2 as D (5 bases). Germline CDR1 and CDR2: SGDLS and YYNGEE. The length of the CDR3 is 16 residues. Trimming pared 0 bases from V and 2 bases from J, leaving 11 bases between. Looking up the rest from reference TRBV9 and TRBJ2-2 gives the full variable domain: DSGVTQTPKHLITATGQRVTLRCSPRSGDLSVYWYQQSLDQGLQFLIQYYNGEERAKGNILERFSAQQFPDLHSELNLSSLELGDSALYFCASSVGSAENTGELFFGEGSRLTVL.